The sequence of this TCR beta chain was determined in a study of Tregs in tolerant kidney transplant recipients. Study-level findings and limits: No direct test of biological reproducibility was done here. Findings come from small patient numbers and require larger validation. Tregs expanded with activated donor B cells seemed most donor-specific.

Unstimulated regulatory T cells (CD4+CD25+CD127-), CD4+CD25- non-regulatory cells, CD4 and CD8 cells were FACS-sorted from thawed PBMCs. In germline, CDR1 is SGDLS, CDR2 YYNGEE. The CDR3 spans 13 residues. V lost 4 bases and J lost 2, with 9 bases in between. As regards this clone: Its antigen is currently unknown.

Measured with immunoSEQ multiplex PCR; TCRdb has only the in-frame clones, and not every one. The table records some 70,000 clones, roughly 84% of them present only once. What was sequenced was CD4+ T cells from blood. This TCR came from a human donor in good health. The V gene is TRBV9, the J gene TRBJ1-1, with D hard to call. In DNA, the CDR3 is TGTGCCAGCAGCTTTGACCTAAACACTGAAGCTTTCTTT. This translates into CASSFDLNTEAFF.